This T cell receptor (beta chain) was identified during a study of T cell responses to AZD1222 COVID-19 vaccine. Across the study: Both about-4-week and about-12-week second-dose recipients were combined.

This table comes from immunoSEQ multiplex PCR, and its TCRdb copy is limited to in-frame clones, with some not included. This table has 100,000 to 150,000 clones, 88% appearing once. Germline CDR1 and CDR2: MNHEY and SVGAGI. The V gene lost 6 bases and the J gene lost 0 bases, with 6 bases spanning the gap. The CDR3 is made up of 13 amino acids. Concerning this clone itself: The antigen is unknown.

Study-level findings and limits: Spike-specific TCR breadth and depth rose after two AZD1222 doses.

The sample here was peripheral blood, taken on day 0 of AZD1222 vaccination. This rearrangement joins TRBV6-5 to TRBJ2-1; D gene uncertain. The receptor was isolated from an adult in good health. CDR3 region: CASRESSYNEQFF. The CDR3 nucleotides read TGTGCCAGCAGGGAGAGCTCCTACAATGAGCAGTTCTTC.